Shown below are 30 T cell receptor beta chains from a single sample sequenced in a study of cytomegalovirus exposure and HLA in healthy donors. Amplification used 60 Vbeta primers and 13 Jbeta primers. The repertoire was sequenced with immunoSEQ multiplex PCR; TCRdb's copy has only in-frame clones and lacks some. The table records 150,000 to 190,000 clones, roughly four fifths of them present only once. The material sequenced was PBMCs. These receptors all come from a man between 18 and 35 years old in good health and CMV-seronegative.

V gene TRBV7-2 combines with J gene TRBJ2-3; a possible D gene is TRBD2 (6 bases). V was trimmed by 5 bases and J by 2 bases, leaving 20 bases between them. This CDR3 region has 17 residues. Germline V gives CDR1 SGHTA, CDR2 FQGNSA. CDR3 sequence: CASSPSSRIAATDTQYF. CDR3 bases: TGTGCCAGCAGCCCCTCGTCTAGGATAGCGGCCACAGATACGCAGTATTTT.

This chain connects TRBV6-5 to TRBJ2-7, with D possibly TRBD2 on 5 matching bases. Between the trimmed V and J ends, which lost 2 bases and 6 bases, there was a span of 17 bases. Germline V gene sequence: CDR1 MNHEY, CDR2 SVGAGI. CDR3 length: 15 residues. CDR3 sequence: CASSYVLRDSAEQYF. DNA for the CDR3: TGTGCCAGCAGTTACGTCCTCCGGGATTCCGCCGAGCAGTACTTC.

This rearrangement joins TRBV7-9 to TRBJ2-1; 8 nucleotides align to TRBD1. The V segment lost 1 base and the J segment 6 bases; nucleotides outside the gene matches: 8. The CDR3 contains 16 residues. Germline loops: CDR1 SEHNR, CDR2 FQNEAQ (reference sequence). DNA of the CDR3: TGTGCCAGCAGCTTAGAAAGGGACAGGACCTTCAATGAGCAGTTCTTC. Protein sequence: CASSLERDRTFNEQFF.

The V and J genes are TRBV6-1 and TRBJ2-3; tentatively, D is TRBD1 (6 bases). CDR1 and CDR2 (germline): MNHNS, SASEGT. CDR3 size: 15 residues. Trimming cost V 8 bases and J 5 bases, with 20 bases left between them. CDR3 region: CASPEPGAVLDTQYF. CDR3 bases: TGTGCCAGCCCTGAGCCAGGGGCCGTCTTAGATACGCAGTATTTT.

The chain is built from TRBV5-6 and TRBJ2-4, with 7 nucleotides matching TRBD2. With 4 bases clipped from V and 5 bases from J, the junction kept 6 bases outside the gene matches. Germline V gives CDR1 SGHDT, CDR2 YYEEEE. This CDR3 comprises 14 residues. The CDR3 loop reads CASSHPGGENIQYF. Here the CDR3 DNA reads TGTGCCAGCAGCCACCCTGGGGGGGAAAACATTCAGTACTTC.

This chain joins TRBV30 and TRBJ1-1; a weak D match, TRBD1 (5 bases). V was pared by 1 base and J by 3 bases, with 12 bases between. This CDR3 region has 14 residues. CDR1 is GTSNPN, CDR2 SVGIG, per germline (reference sequence). The CDR3 DNA follows: TGTGCCTGGAGTGAAGGACACGGGTACACTGAAGCTTTCTTT. Protein: CAWSEGHGYTEAFF.

The chain couples TRBV19 to TRBJ2-1; the match to TRBD2 covers 11 bases. The CDR3 runs to 15 residues. The V segment lost 7 bases and the J segment 5 bases; nucleotides outside the gene matches: 7. Germline V CDR1 and CDR2: LNHDA, SQIVND (reference sequence). The CDR3 region has the DNA TGTGCCAGTACCCACTTACTAGCGGGAGACAATGAGCAGTTCTTC. Its translation: CASTHLLAGDNEQFF.

This clone has a handful of counts. The gene calls are TRBV7-9 and TRBJ1-5; D call uncertain. This CDR3 is built from 12 residues. Per germline, CDR1 SEHNR and CDR2 FQNEAQ (reference sequence). With 5 bases removed from V and 4 bases from J, the gap between germline ends came to 6 bases. The CDR3 DNA reads TGTGCCAGCAGCCGCGAAAATCAGCCCCAGCATTTT. The encoded protein is CASSRENQPQHF.

The sample holds a few counts of this clone. The chain couples TRBV11-3 to TRBJ2-2; TRBD2 might be the D (5 bases). The length of the CDR3 is 17 residues. Germline values: CDR1 SGHNT, CDR2 YENEEA. With 1 base removed from V and 1 base from J, the gap between germline ends came to 13 bases. The CDR3 region has the DNA TGTGCCAGCAGCTTAGCGGGCAGCGGTGAGAACACCGGGGAGCTGTTTTTT. Its protein is CASSLAGSGENTGELFF.

The rearrangement joins TRBV29-1 to TRBJ2-1; 7 bases agree with TRBD2. The CDR3 spans 14 residues. The V segment lost 3 bases and the J segment 2 bases; nucleotides outside the gene matches: 4. Germline assignment: CDR1 SQVTM and CDR2 ANQGSEA. DNA for the CDR3: TGCAGCGTTGATGCTAGCGGAGCCTACAATGAGCAGTTCTTC. This codes for CSVDASGAYNEQFF.

There are a few counts of this clone. The chain uses TRBV10-3 and TRBJ2-1; no clear D gene. V was clipped by 3 bases and J by 5 bases, with 11 bases between them. The CDR3 contains 14 residues. CDR1 and CDR2 (germline): ENHRY, SYGVKD. Written as DNA, the CDR3 is TGTGCCATCAGTGATGGTAACAGTAACAATGAGCAGTTCTTC. Translated: CAISDGNSNNEQFF.

The V and J genes are TRBV7-9 and TRBJ2-7; TRBD2 aligns across 12 bases. Trimming cost V 0 bases and J 6 bases; bases outside gene matches: 6. CDR1 and CDR2 from the germline V gene are SEHNR and FQNEAQ (reference sequence). The CDR3 totals 16 residues. The chain's CDR3 is CASSLAALAGGGEQYF. In DNA form, the CDR3 reads TGTGCCAGCAGCTTAGCCGCACTAGCGGGAGGAGGCGAGCAGTACTTC.

This clone has only a few counts. The chain joins TRBV6-1 to TRBJ2-7; 7 bases fit TRBD1. The CDR3 runs to 15 residues. Trimming at V came to 0 bases and at J to 3 bases, leaving 5 bases not matched to a gene. Germline V gene sequence: CDR1 MNHNS, CDR2 SASEGT. For the CDR3, the DNA is TGTGCCAGCAGTGAAGCCCCGGGACAGATCTACGAGCAGTACTTC. Amino acid sequence: CASSEAPGQIYEQYF.

This chain connects TRBV28 to TRBJ1-5; perhaps TRBD1 as D (6 bases). Trimming took 5 bases from V and 0 from J, leaving 14 bases between them. The CDR3 consists of 16 residues. In germline, CDR1 is MDHEN, CDR2 SYDVKM. In DNA, the CDR3 is TGTGCCAGCAGTCTGCGACAGGCGATTAGCAATCAGCCCCAGCATTTT. It translates to CASSLRQAISNQPQHF.

The chain joins TRBV28 to TRBJ2-6, with 7 bases aligning to TRBD1. CDR1 MDHEN and CDR2 SYDVKM come from the germline V gene. The junction had 9 bases not matched to a gene; V was cut back by 4 bases and J by 0 bases. The CDR3 runs to 18 residues. The CDR3 DNA reads as TGTGCCAGCAGTTCCCCAAAGCAGGGGGTCTCTGGGGCCAACGTCCTGACTTTC. It codes for CASSSPKQGVSGANVLTF.

CDR3 nucleotides: TGTGCCAGCAGCCCACGGACTAGCGGCTCTTACGAGCAGTACTTC. It codes for CASSPRTSGSYEQYF. V and J are TRBV5-4 and TRBJ2-7, with 10 positions matching TRBD2. This CDR3 is built from 15 residues. CDR1 is SGHNT, CDR2 YYREEE, per germline (reference sequence). V was clipped by 4 bases and J by 4 bases; unmatched bases: 8.

The chain combines TRBV21-1 with TRBJ1-1; no DNA check was done on the table's D call, TRBD1. TRBV21-1 is a listed pseudogene. The CDR3 sequence is 15 residues long. The DNA of the CDR3 is TGTGCCAGCAGCAAATGTGGGGCCTGGGGCACTGAAGCTTTCTTT. Residues: CASSKCGAWGTEAFF.

The chain links TRBV10-3 to TRBJ1-1; TRBD1 is a possible D gene (5 bases). There are 14 residues in the CDR3. V was shortened by 8 bases and J by 1 base, with 14 bases between the two germline ends. The germline V gene has CDR1 ENHRY and CDR2 SYGVKD. CDR3 coding DNA: TGTGCCATCGGCTTCACCCAGGGGAACACTGAAGCTTTCTTT. This gives the protein CAIGFTQGNTEAFF.

CDR3 loop: CASSPPGTSVKGKETQYF. CDR3 bases: TGTGCCAGCTCACCACCGGGGACTAGCGTCAAGGGAAAGGAGACCCAGTACTTC. The chain links TRBV18 to TRBJ2-5; 10 bases map to TRBD2. The germline CDR1 and CDR2 sequences are KGHSH and LQKENI. V was clipped by 0 bases and J by 5 bases; unmatched bases: 12. The CDR3 contains 18 residues.

The gene calls are TRBV4-3 and TRBJ2-1; TRBD2 is a possible D gene (6 bases). This CDR3 has 16 residues. Germline CDR1 and CDR2: LGHNA and YSLEER. V was trimmed by 1 base and J by 3 bases, leaving 13 bases between them. The CDR3 region is CASSQGSRDFYNEQFF. As DNA, the CDR3 is TGCGCCAGCAGCCAAGGCTCCCGGGACTTCTACAATGAGCAGTTCTTC.

This chain links TRBV5-1 with TRBJ2-1, with D perhaps matching TRBD1 (5 bases). Germline V gene lookup returns CDR1 SGHRS and CDR2 YFSETQ. Trimming removed 5 bases from V and 10 bases from J, with 16 bases in between. The CDR3 runs to 13 residues. The CDR3: CASRAVGRTEQFF. CDR3 DNA sequence: TGCGCCAGCAGGGCAGTGGGGCGAACGGAGCAGTTCTTC.

The chain has TRBV28 and TRBJ2-7; D is possibly TRBD2 (6 bases). This CDR3 comprises 15 residues. V was shortened by 6 bases and J by 0 bases, with 15 bases between the two germline ends. From germline, CDR1 is MDHEN and CDR2 SYDVKM. CDR3 sequence: CASRPRTGGSYEQYF. In DNA form, the CDR3 reads TGTGCCAGCAGACCTAGGACCGGGGGCTCCTACGAGCAGTACTTC.

The chain recombines TRBV6-4 with TRBJ2-5, with TRBD2 identical over 9 bases. V was clipped by 0 bases and J by 5 bases; unmatched bases: 7. Per the germline V gene, CDR1 is MRHNA and CDR2 is SNTAGT. The CDR3 length is 16 residues. The CDR3 DNA sequence: TGTGCCAGCAGTGACTCCGCGGGAGGGCCTATGGAGACCCAGTACTTC. Protein sequence: CASSDSAGGPMETQYF.

The V call is TRBV11-3, the J call TRBJ2-3; 10 bases fit TRBD2. Losses at the gene ends were 2 bases for V and 1 base for J; bases not matched to a gene: 3. Germline-derived CDR1 and CDR2 are SGHNT and YENEEA. CDR3 length: 16 amino acids. This CDR3 reads CASSLTSGKGTDTQYF. The CDR3 bases are TGTGCCAGCAGCTTAACTAGCGGGAAAGGCACAGATACGCAGTATTTT.

V usage is TRBV9 and J usage is TRBJ2-3; D unclear. The CDR3 covers 14 residues. V was shortened by 2 bases and J by 2 bases, with 9 bases between the two germline ends. CDR1 SGDLS and CDR2 YYNGEE come from the germline V gene. Written as DNA, the CDR3 is TGTGCCAGCAGCGTGGCCCCCAACACAGATACGCAGTATTTT. The encoded protein is CASSVAPNTDTQYF.

On this clone: An end of the junction does not agree with germline; a read error may underlie this. V usage is TRBV7-9 and J usage is TRBJ2-4, with D hard to call. This CDR3 spans 17 amino acids. Germline V gene data show CDR1 as SEHNR and CDR2 as FQNEAQ (reference sequence). In nucleotides, the CDR3 is TGTTCCAGCAGCCCCCCGGTAATGAGCCGAGCCAAAAACATTCAGTACTTC. Its protein is CSSSPPVMSRAKNIQYF.

The chain couples TRBV11-2 to TRBJ2-7; 9 positions agree with TRBD2. CDR1 SGHAT and CDR2 FQNNGV come from the germline V gene. The J segment lost 2 bases and the V segment lost 0 bases, leaving 5 bases of the junction unmatched. The CDR3 runs 16 residues. The CDR3 DNA reads TGTGCCAGCAGCTTAGAGGGACTAGCCTACCCCTACGAGCAGTACTTC. Translation gives CASSLEGLAYPYEQYF.

Only a few counts were recorded for this clone. The chain is built from TRBV6-5 and TRBJ2-7; TRBD1 aligns across 7 bases. The junction had 7 bases not matched to a gene; V was cut back by 6 bases and J by 2 bases. Germline CDR1 MNHEY, CDR2 SVGAGI. The length of the CDR3 is 14 residues. The CDR3 sequence is CASSTPGQTYEQYF. In DNA form, the CDR3 reads TGTGCCAGCAGCACCCCGGGACAGACCTACGAGCAGTACTTC.

The rearrangement uses TRBV2 and TRBJ2-1; 7 bases align to TRBD2. CDR3 length: 16 residues. The ends lost 3 bases at V and 2 bases at J; junction bases unmatched: 7. Germline lookup yields CDR1 SNHLY and CDR2 FYNNEI. The CDR3 bases are TGTGCCAGCAGTGACGAGACTAGCCCTCCCTACAATGAGCAGTTCTTC. Translating gives CASSDETSPPYNEQFF.

Here the CDR3 reads CASSTYRARGADTQYF. The CDR3 coding sequence is TGCGCCAGCAGCACCTATCGGGCCCGCGGGGCAGATACGCAGTATTTT. The chain carries TRBV5-1 and TRBJ2-3; tentative D call: TRBD2 (6 bases). This CDR3 spans 16 amino acids. Germline V gene sequence: CDR1 SGHRS, CDR2 YFSETQ. Between the trimmed V and J ends, which lost 4 bases and 4 bases, there was a span of 19 bases.